These 18 T cell receptor beta chains were all obtained from the same sample, sequenced in a study of cytomegalovirus exposure and HLA in healthy donors. Primers for the PCR totalled 60 Vbeta and 13 Jbeta. Produced via immunoSEQ multiplex PCR; TCRdb's table is partial and in-frame only. The top ten clones hold around 3.5% of a sample with 93,000 or so clones, approximately 66% of them seen once. Source material: PBMCs. These receptors all stem from a woman aged 45-65 years in good health and CMV-seronegative.

This clone was counted a few times. J is TRBJ2-7 and V is TRBV9, with 7 bases fitting TRBD1. J was trimmed by 6 bases and V by 0 bases; bases with no gene match: 3. In germline, CDR1 is SGDLS, CDR2 YYNGEE. This CDR3 is 13 amino acids long. The CDR3 loop reads CASSVGAGGEQYF. Written as DNA, the CDR3 is TGTGCCAGCAGCGTAGGGGCAGGGGGCGAGCAGTACTTC.

Turning to this clone: The junction differs from germline at one of its ends, possibly a read error. This rearrangement joins TRBV7-9 to TRBJ1-5; D is uncertain. CDR3 length equals 12 residues. Germline CDR1 SEHNR, CDR2 FQNEAQ (reference sequence). The chain's CDR3 is CSSSFPDGPQHF. CDR3 DNA sequence: TGTTCCAGCAGCTTCCCAGATGGGCCCCAGCATTTT.

The gene calls are TRBV7-3 and TRBJ2-5; the D gene is possibly TRBD1 (5 bases). The CDR3 spans 15 residues. Germline CDR1 SGHTA, CDR2 FQGTGA. V shed 3 bases and J shed 3 bases, with 14 bases lying between them. CDR3 in amino acids: CASSFFPGKEETQYF. The CDR3 DNA sequence: TGTGCCAGCAGCTTCTTTCCAGGGAAGGAAGAGACCCAGTACTTC. Full variable domain (missing parts from reference TRBV7-3 and TRBJ2-5): GAGVSQTPSNKVTEKGKYVELRCDPISGHTALYWYRQSLGQGPEFLIYFQGTGAADDSGLPNDRFFAVRPEGSVSTLKIQRTERGDSAVYLCASSFFPGKEETQYFGPGTRLLVL.

This clone appeared a few times. The CDR3, as DNA: TGTGCCAGCACTTTGTCCGGACTGTCCTACGAGCAGTACTTC. Encoded protein: CASTLSGLSYEQYF. The rearrangement links TRBV5-6 to TRBJ2-5; tentatively, D is TRBD2 (5 bases). Near its end, the DNA agrees better with TRBJ2-7, so the J call may be wrong. Germline assignment: CDR1 SGHDT and CDR2 YYEEEE. This CDR3 has 14 residues.

V and J are TRBV7-2 and TRBJ2-1; TRBD1 matches at 8 bases. From germline, CDR1 is SGHTA and CDR2 FQGNSA. V shed 5 bases and J 3 bases; nucleotides not matched to a gene: 6. The CDR3 has 15 amino acids. The CDR3 nucleotides are TGTGCCAGCAGCCCTTCCGGGACAGGCTACAATGAGCAGTTCTTC. Translated, it gives CASSPSGTGYNEQFF.

This clone has just a few counts. The genes are TRBV5-1 and TRBJ2-3; a possible D gene is TRBD2 (5 bases). The CDR3 extends over 16 amino acids. V shed 4 bases and J shed 0 bases, with 15 bases lying between them. Germline lookup yields CDR1 SGHRS and CDR2 YFSETQ. The CDR3 protein is CASSPGLRTSTDTQYF. The CDR3 coding sequence is TGCGCCAGCAGCCCCGGACTCCGCACCAGCACAGATACGCAGTATTTT.

Here the CDR3 DNA reads TGCGCCAGCAGCGCCTTAACTAGAATGGCTACCTACGAGCAGTACTTC. The encoded protein is CASSALTRMATYEQYF. The V and J genes are TRBV5-1 and TRBJ2-7, with D possibly TRBD2 on 5 matching bases. Trimming removed 4 bases from V and 2 bases from J, with 19 bases in between. The CDR3 is 16 residues long. Germline values: CDR1 SGHRS, CDR2 YFSETQ.

In this sample, this clone turned up a few times. The genes are TRBV2 and TRBJ1-6, with D possibly matching TRBD1 (5 bases). The ends were cut back, 4 bases at V and 4 bases at J, with 8 bases in the middle. Germline V gene sequence: CDR1 SNHLY, CDR2 FYNNEI. The CDR3 runs to 14 residues. The CDR3 loop is CASSGAGYNSPLHF. Here the CDR3 DNA reads TGTGCCAGCAGTGGGGCAGGGTATAATTCACCCCTCCACTTT.

This clone was counted a single time. V is TRBV11-2 and J is TRBJ2-2; TRBD2 aligns across 10 bases. Trimming took 2 bases from V and 3 from J; bases not matched to a gene: 6. This CDR3 region has 17 residues. Looked up from germline, CDR1 is SGHAT and CDR2 is FQNNGV. CDR3 sequence reads: CASSLLTSGEYTGELFF. CDR3 nucleotides: TGTGCCAGCAGCTTACTTACTAGCGGGGAATACACCGGGGAGCTGTTTTTT.

The J gene is TRBJ1-1, the V gene TRBV9; 8 nucleotides match TRBD1. V lost 3 bases and J lost 10; bases outside the gene matches: 14. The length of the CDR3 is 15 residues. The germline CDR1 and CDR2 sequences are SGDLS and YYNGEE. The CDR3 nucleotides read TGTGCCAGCAGCGAGACAGACAGGGGAGGATGGGGAGCTTTCTTT. This sequence encodes CASSETDRGGWGAFF.

The rearrangement uses TRBV5-1 and TRBJ2-7; 11 bases line up with TRBD1. Germline loops: CDR1 SGHRS, CDR2 YFSETQ. The V gene end was trimmed by 4 bases and the J gene end by 3 bases; junction bases not matched to a gene: 9. This CDR3 contains 16 residues. The CDR3 DNA reads as TGCGCCAGCAGCCTAACACAGGGGACAGGGGGCTACGAGCAGTACTTC. Translated: CASSLTQGTGGYEQYF.

The gene calls are TRBV6-1 and TRBJ1-5; 7 bases match TRBD1. V dropped 3 bases and J dropped 4; count of bases not matched to a gene: 9. The length of the CDR3 is 16 residues. CDR1 and CDR2 from the germline V gene are MNHNS and SASEGT. The CDR3 loop reads CASSEFMTGLNQPQHF. The CDR3 DNA sequence: TGTGCCAGCAGTGAGTTTATGACAGGGTTAAATCAGCCCCAGCATTTT.

The chain is built from TRBV28 and TRBJ1-5, with TRBD1 matching over 7 bases. The CDR3 consists of 13 residues. After removal of 6 bases from V and 4 bases from J, the junction contained 3 bases not matched to a gene. CDR1 is MDHEN and CDR2 is SYDVKM in the germline V gene. DNA for the CDR3: TGTGCCAGCAGCGACAGGGTTAATCAGCCCCAGCATTTT. It is translated as CASSDRVNQPQHF.

Turning to this clone: Compared with germline, one end of the junction differs, possibly owing to a read error. The chain joins TRBV6-5 to TRBJ1-5; TRBD1 might be the D (5 bases). Germline values: CDR1 MNHEY, CDR2 SVGAGI. CDR3 size: 15 residues. CDR3 in amino acids: CASSYSRAGHQPQHF. Here the CDR3 DNA reads TGTGCCAGCAGCTACTCCCGGGCGGGACATCAGCCCCAGCATTTT.

The gene calls are TRBV19 and TRBJ2-7, with 7 nucleotides matching TRBD1. The J segment lost 0 bases and the V segment lost 9 bases, leaving 8 bases of the junction unmatched. CDR3 length: 14 residues. Germline CDR1 and CDR2: LNHDA and SQIVND (reference sequence). Here the CDR3 reads CASADRRNSYEQYF. In DNA form, the CDR3 reads TGTGCCAGCGCGGACAGGAGAAACTCCTACGAGCAGTACTTC.

The chain links TRBV28 to TRBJ1-2; possibly TRBD1 for D (5 bases). The CDR3 loop spans 13 amino acids. The germline gives CDR1 MDHEN, CDR2 SYDVKM. V was cut by 4 bases and J by 4 bases, with 10 bases left in between. This CDR3 reads CASSSATAYGYTF. The DNA for the CDR3 is TGTGCCAGCAGTTCCGCGACAGCCTATGGCTACACCTTC.

V gene TRBV18 combines with J gene TRBJ1-2, with D uncertain. From germline, CDR1 is KGHSH and CDR2 LQKENI. The CDR3 contains 13 residues. Trimming removed 3 bases at V and 6 bases at J, with 11 bases between. DNA for the CDR3: TGTGCCAGCTCACCCCTCGAGACTGATGGCTACACCTTC. Protein sequence: CASSPLETDGYTF.

This chain links TRBV7-6 with TRBJ2-7; 7 bases map to TRBD2. CDR1 is SGHVS, CDR2 FNYEAQ, per germline. The CDR3 loop spans 16 amino acids. J lost 1 base, V lost 5 bases, and 11 bases had no gene match. CDR3 sequence (DNA): TGTGCCAGCAGCGGGTTGACTAGCAAAACTTCCTACGAGCAGTACTTC. It encodes CASSGLTSKTSYEQYF.